A selection of T cell receptor beta chains follows, all from one sample in a study of blood T cells in healthy people across ages. Using its own MiXCR run on the 5' RACE reads, TCRdb lists one record per CDR3 protein. The sample includes about 620,000 distinct CDR3 sequences, approximately 21% of them seen just once. The sequencing input was blood. The receptors stem from a man between 65 and 80 years old in good health. Each CDR3 is given with its conserved first and last residue. A D gene is named only where the DNA matches it firmly. Some rows mark clone size as missing; the rest say once, few, many or name a class of expanded clone.

TRBV4-2	TRBJ2-3	few	.	TGTGCCAGCAGCCAAGATAAAAGCGGACGCCTCCCTAGCACAGATACGCAGTATTTT	CASSQDKSGRLPSTDTQYF
TRBV6-1	TRBJ1-1	few	.	TGTGCCAGCAGTGATCAGGGATTCGCTGAAGCTTTCTTT	CASSDQGFAEAFF
TRBV5-4	TRBJ2-1	.	.	TGTGCCAGCAGCTTGGGAGCAGCCAGCTCCTACAATGAGCAGTTCTTC	CASSLGAASSYNEQFF
TRBV4-1	TRBJ2-7	.	.	TGCGCCAGCAGCCAGCTACTGGTTGCCTTCTACGAGCAGTACTTC	CASSQLLVAFYEQYF
TRBV29-1	TRBJ1-1	.	TRBD1	TGCAGCGTCTCACAGGGGTCGGCTGAAGCTTTCTTT	CSVSQGSAEAFF
TRBV7-2	TRBJ2-3	few	.	TGTGCCAGCAGCTTAGCCCGGTCCCGCCGTACAGATACGCAGTATTTT	CASSLARSRRTDTQYF
TRBV2	TRBJ2-1	few	TRBD2	TGTGCCAGCAGTGTGGGGCGGGAGTACGACAATGAGCAGTTCTTC	CASSVGREYDNEQFF
TRBV2	TRBJ1-2	.	.	TGTGCCAGCAGCCTACTCGTGACCTCCTATGGCTACACCTTC	CASSLLVTSYGYTF
TRBV7-2	TRBJ2-5	few	.	TGTGCCAGCAGCTTTAACAGCTACCAAGAGACCCAGTACTTC	CASSFNSYQETQYF
TRBV3-1	TRBJ2-7	.	.	TGTGCCAGCAGCCAAGATGGAGGGGGCGAGCAGTACTTC	CASSQDGGGEQYF
TRBV28	TRBJ2-5	few	.	TGTGCCAGCAGTTTTCCGGGAGAAGAGACCCAGTACTTC	CASSFPGEETQYF
TRBV4-1	TRBJ2-3	.	.	TGCGCCAGCAGCCCTGCCGGCGGGACACCAGATACGCAGTATTTT	CASSPAGGTPDTQYF
TRBV6-1	TRBJ1-6	few	.	TGTGCCAGCAGTGAAGCTTGGGCCAGGGCCGTCCACTTT	CASSEAWARAVHF
TRBV20-1	TRBJ2-5	.	.	TGCAGTGCTATGGGGACTCCTATACAAGAGACCCAGTACTTC	CSAMGTPIQETQYF
TRBV20-1	TRBJ1-6	few	.	TGCAGTGCTAATGCGGGGAATGGTTCACCCCTCCACTTT	CSANAGNGSPLHF
TRBV28	TRBJ2-7	.	.	TGTGCCAGCACCATGGAGGGTAGGGCCTACGAGCAGTACTTC	CASTMEGRAYEQYF
TRBV7-9	TRBJ1-4	few	.	TGTGCCAGCGGTGTGCGGGGTAATGAAAAACTGTTTTTT	CASGVRGNEKLFF
TRBV29-1	TRBJ1-4	few	TRBD1	TGCAGCGTTTTCGGGACAGGGCCTGCAACTAATGAAAAACTGTTTTTT	CSVFGTGPATNEKLFF
TRBV14	TRBJ2-2	.	TRBD1	TGTGCCAGCAGCCCGTATACAGGGGCCGGGGAGCTGTTTTTT	CASSPYTGAGELFF
TRBV5-5	TRBJ2-3	few	TRBD2	TGTGCCAGCGGCCAGGGGCTGCGGGAGGCTTCGGGAGATACGCAGTATTTT	CASGQGLREASGDTQYF
TRBV29-1	TRBJ1-1	few	TRBD1	TGCAGCGGAAGGAGGGGGCGAGACACTGAAGCTTTCTTT	CSGRRGRDTEAFF
TRBV4-3	TRBJ1-3	few	TRBD1	TGCGCCAGCAGCCATGGACAGGGGGAAGGCTCTGGAAACACCATATATTTT	CASSHGQGEGSGNTIYF
TRBV24-1	TRBJ2-1	.	.	TGTGCCACCAGTGCGTTCGGAGGGCTGCGGAATGAGCAGTTCTTC	CATSAFGGLRNEQFF
TRBV7-7	TRBJ2-3	.	TRBD2	TGTGCTAGCAGCTTAGCGGGAGGAGTAGATACGCAGTATTTT	CASSLAGGVDTQYF
TRBV4-3	TRBJ2-7	few	.	TGCGCCAGCAACCAAGGGCCAGGGAAGACTTACGAGCAGTACTTC	CASNQGPGKTYEQYF
TRBV7-9	TRBJ2-7	few	.	TGTGCCAGCAGCTCGTACTTCGGGCAGGGTTCCCACGAGCAGTACTTC	CASSSYFGQGSHEQYF
TRBV6-6	TRBJ2-7	few	.	TGTGCCAGCAGTTACACGGAGGGACCAGCTTACGAGCAGTACTTC	CASSYTEGPAYEQYF
TRBV12-3/TRBV12-4	TRBJ2-7	few	.	TGTGCCAGCAGTTTGGTGGATGAGCAGTACTTC	CASSLVDEQYF
TRBV12-3/TRBV12-4	TRBJ2-5	.	.	TGTGCCAGCAGCCCGGGTCCGGGGCTGACCCAGTACTTC	CASSPGPGLTQYF
TRBV20-1	TRBJ1-1	.	TRBD1	TGCAGTGCTGATGGACAGGGGGCCGCTGAAGCTTTCTTT	CSADGQGAAEAFF
TRBV3-1	TRBJ2-5	.	.	TGTGCCAGCAGCCAAGCGGTCGGCAGTAGAGAGACCCAGTACTTC	CASSQAVGSRETQYF
TRBV15	TRBJ1-4	.	TRBD1	TGTGCCACCCGACAGGGGCGCGGTAATGAAAAACTGTTTTTT	CATRQGRGNEKLFF
TRBV18	TRBJ2-7	few	.	TGTGCCAGCTCCGGCGGGGTTGCCTACGAACAGTACTTC	CASSGGVAYEQYF
TRBV12-3/TRBV12-4	TRBJ1-6	few	.	TGTGCCAGCAGTGCTTCTACGGGCGGGTCACCCCTCCACTTT	CASSASTGGSPLHF
TRBV12-3/TRBV12-4	TRBJ2-2	few	TRBD1	TGTGCCAGCAGTCCTAGGGCCGGGACAGGGGGAAACACCGGGGAGCTGTTTTTT	CASSPRAGTGGNTGELFF
TRBV5-1	TRBJ1-1	many	TRBD1	TGCGCCAGCAGCTTGGAGGGACAGGGAGGCACTGAAGCTTTCTTT	CASSLEGQGGTEAFF
TRBV5-1	TRBJ2-1	.	.	TGCGCCAGCAGCAGGGACACGTCCTCCTACAATGAGCAGTTCTTC	CASSRDTSSYNEQFF
TRBV29-1	TRBJ2-7	many	.	TGCAGCGTTGGTGGTTCCTACGAGCAGTACTTC	CSVGGSYEQYF
TRBV25-1	TRBJ1-1	.	.	TGTGCCAGCAGTGAATTAATGAACACTGGAGCTTTCTTT	CASSELMNTGAFF
TRBV19	TRBJ2-1	few	.	TGTGCCAGTGGATTACATGGGTCCTACAATGAGCAGTTCTTC	CASGLHGSYNEQFF
TRBV20-1	TRBJ2-5	.	.	TGCAGTGCTAGACGCGCAGAGACCCAGTACTTC	CSARRAETQYF
TRBV5-1	TRBJ2-1	many	.	TGCGCCAGCAGCTCCCCGCGGGACGCCTACAATGAGCAGTTCTTC	CASSSPRDAYNEQFF
TRBV20-1	TRBJ2-1	.	TRBD2	TGCAGTGCTAGAGCCGGGACTAGCGTAACAAATGAGCAGTTCTTC	CSARAGTSVTNEQFF
TRBV4-1	TRBJ2-5	.	.	TGCGCCAGCAGCCAAAGTCCCGGACGGGCCCAAGAGACCCAGTACTTC	CASSQSPGRAQETQYF
TRBV6-5	TRBJ1-2	few	.	TGTGCCAGCAGTTACTCGGGGGGTAGGGACGGCTACACCTTC	CASSYSGGRDGYTF
TRBV5-1	TRBJ2-5	.	.	TGCGCCAGCAGCCTCCCGGGAAACTCGGGGCAAGAGACCCAGTACTTC	CASSLPGNSGQETQYF
TRBV7-2	TRBJ1-6	.	TRBD1	TGTGCCAGCAGCGTACAGGGGCGTAATTCACCCCTCCACTTT	CASSVQGRNSPLHF
TRBV5-1	TRBJ2-1	.	TRBD1	TGCGCCAGCTCAAAACCCACAGGGGGCAAGGATGAGCAGTTCTTC	CASSKPTGGKDEQFF
TRBV2	TRBJ2-3	few	.	TGTGCCAGCAGACGACGAGATTATTTGGATACGCAGTATTTT	CASRRRDYLDTQYF
TRBV20-1	TRBJ2-6	.	TRBD1	TGCAGTGCTAGTTACCGGGACAGGGTCCCCTCTGGGGCCAACGTCCTGACTTTC	CSASYRDRVPSGANVLTF
TRBV4-1	TRBJ1-1	few	TRBD1	TGCGCCAGCAGCCAAGAATATGGGACAGGGGGCTCTGAAGCTTTCTTT	CASSQEYGTGGSEAFF
TRBV28	TRBJ2-5	many	.	TGTGCCAGCAGGCCCTCTAAAGAGACCCAGTACTTC	CASRPSKETQYF
TRBV3-1	TRBJ2-7	.	TRBD2	TGTGCCAGCAGCCAAACACTAGCGGGGTACGAGCAGTACTTC	CASSQTLAGYEQYF
TRBV18	TRBJ2-7	few	TRBD2	TGTGCCAGCTCACCTAGCGGGACAAACTCCTACGAGCAGTACTTC	CASSPSGTNSYEQYF